This T cell receptor beta chain derives from a study of blood T cell repertoires in COVID-19. Study-level background: The study drew acute and convalescent COVID-19 samples from the United States, Italy and Spain.

This clone was observed once. Germline CDR1 SGHAT, CDR2 FQNNGV. V was clipped by 5 bases and J by 4 bases, with 8 bases between them. The CDR3 has 12 residues. In the authors' workflow: The assay estimated nucleated cells by amplifying reference gene primers. Profiling relied on immunoSEQ multiplex PCR, and the TCRdb table lists in-frame clones only, not all of them. The D gene and trimming were derived from the DNA, and the V and J assignments and clone size from that table. This table holds approximately 220,000 clones, just under 90% found once. Participants were aged about 18 to 100 years from around 24 US areas. Membership in each cohort depended on participant-reported clinical history.

This sequence was found in a woman aged 25 to 39 with acute COVID-19. Source material: PBMCs or T cells enriched from blood (not recorded which). The chain carries TRBV11-2 and TRBJ1-2; D is ambiguous. The CDR3 DNA sequence: TGTGCCAGCAGCCCGCGGGGCTATGGCTACACCTTC. Translated: CASSPRGYGYTF.